Below are 32 T cell receptor beta chains sequenced from a single sample in a study of T-cell reconstitution after alpha-beta-depleted transplantation in children. Unique molecular identifiers were built into the TCRbeta library. TCRdb re-called the PCR reads through MiXCR, storing one row per CDR3 protein. The repertoire holds about 350,000 distinct CDR3 sequences, with 15% to 20% as singletons. The specimen comprised PBMCs, mostly from graft donor cells, sampled 360 days after TCRalphabeta/CD19-depleted stem cell transplant. The receptors shown here come from a male patient between 2 and 9 years old who had a stem cell transplant for acute lymphoblastic leukemia, so the T cells may come from the graft donor.

The gene calls are TRBV12-3 or TRBV12-4 and TRBJ2-5; 7 bases match TRBD1. Trimming took 2 bases from V and 9 from J; bases not matched to a gene: 6. The CDR3 runs 13 residues. Here the CDR3 DNA reads TGTGCCAGCAGTTTAACAGGGGAGTCGGCCCAGTACTTC. Protein: CASSLTGESAQYF.

This clonotype showed up just a few times. The V call is TRBV20-1, the J call TRBJ1-2; D not certain. Per the germline V gene, CDR1 is DFQATT and CDR2 is SNEGSKA (reference sequence). This CDR3 spans 13 amino acids. V was cut by 1 base and J by 7 bases, with 13 bases left in between. The CDR3 spells CSARVAGSGGYTF. CDR3 DNA: TGCAGTGCTAGAGTAGCGGGGTCAGGTGGCTACACCTTC.

The chain carries TRBV12-3 or TRBV12-4 and TRBJ1-4; no reliable D call. The V and J ends lost 3 bases and 2 bases respectively, with 10 bases between them. This CDR3 has 15 residues. The chain's CDR3 is CASSFNAGTNEKLFF. CDR3 nucleotide sequence: TGTGCCAGCAGTTTCAACGCCGGGACTAATGAAAAACTGTTTTTT.

CDR3 nucleotides: TGTGCCAGCAGCCACACCGGGACTAGCGGATCCTACAATGAGCAGTTCTTC. Translating gives CASSHTGTSGSYNEQFF. The chain combines TRBV4-2 with TRBJ2-1, with 11 nucleotides matching TRBD2. The trim removed 3 bases at V and 1 base at J, leaving 5 bases unmatched. This CDR3 spans 17 amino acids. The germline CDR1 and CDR2 sequences are LGHNA and YNFKEQ.

This chain links TRBV27 with TRBJ2-7, with TRBD2 matching over 14 bases. CDR1 is MNHEY and CDR2 is SMNVEV in the germline V gene (reference sequence). This CDR3 contains 21 residues. The junction had 14 bases not matched to a gene; V was cut back by 1 base and J by 0 bases. The chain's CDR3 is CASSLFAPLRTSGRSSYEQYF. The CDR3 DNA reads TGTGCCAGCAGTTTATTCGCCCCCCTCAGGACTAGCGGGAGGAGCTCCTACGAGCAGTACTTC.

The chain carries TRBV4-1 and TRBJ2-1, with 13 bases aligning to TRBD2. Trimming took 1 base from V and 8 from J; bases not matched to a gene: 8. Germline-derived CDR1 and CDR2 are MGHRA and YSYEKL. The CDR3 loop spans 17 amino acids. Here the CDR3 DNA reads TGCGCCAGCAGCCAAGGGCAGGGACTAGCGGGAATGTATGAGCAGTTCTTC. Translating it yields CASSQGQGLAGMYEQFF.

This clonotype was seen repeatedly, ten times or more. This chain connects TRBV4-3 to TRBJ2-2; D is unclear. Trimming took 2 bases from V and 0 from J, leaving 7 bases between them. Germline V gene data show CDR1 as LGHNA and CDR2 as YSLEER. The CDR3 consists of 15 residues. The CDR3 reads CASSQYQPNTGELFF. CDR3 sequence (DNA): TGCGCCAGCAGCCAATACCAGCCGAACACCGGGGAGCTGTTTTTT.

Only a few counts were recorded for this clonotype. The chain recombines TRBV12-3 or TRBV12-4 with TRBJ1-1, with D uncertain. V lost 1 base to trimming and J lost 5 bases, with 11 bases between them. The CDR3 is 14 residues long. The chain's CDR3 is CASSLGGLGTEAFF. The CDR3 nucleotides are TGTGCCAGCAGTTTAGGGGGATTGGGGACTGAAGCTTTCTTT.

The chain links TRBV18 to TRBJ1-6; possible D gene TRBD1, 6 bases. This CDR3 is 13 amino acids long. Germline CDR1 reads KGHSH; CDR2 reads LQKENI. V dropped 2 bases and J dropped 16 bases, with 15 bases sitting between them. For the CDR3, the DNA is TGTGCCAGCTCACCAACGGGACACCGGTGGCTCCACTTT. This translates into CASSPTGHRWLHF.

A single count supports this clonotype. V is TRBV27 and J is TRBJ2-1, with D hard to call. CDR1 and CDR2 (germline): MNHEY, SMNVEV (reference sequence). V lost 2 bases and J 9 bases, leaving 14 bases between the germline ends. CDR3 length: 14 residues. CDR3 in amino acids: CASSLGQVFGEQFF. The CDR3 DNA follows: TGTGCCAGCAGTTTAGGGCAGGTATTTGGTGAGCAGTTCTTC.

This chain joins TRBV4-1 and TRBJ1-1; 11 nucleotides line up with TRBD1. The CDR3 covers 15 residues. V gave up 1 base and J gave up 8 bases; unmatched junction bases: 6. CDR1 and CDR2 (germline): MGHRA, YSYEKL. The CDR3 DNA reads TGCGCCAGCAGCCAAGTTCATGGACAGGGGGCCGAAGCTTTCTTT. Amino acid sequence: CASSQVHGQGAEAFF.

The chain couples TRBV15 to TRBJ2-1; 10 nucleotides align to TRBD1. The CDR3 consists of 21 residues. The V and J ends lost 2 bases and 3 bases, in that order; junction bases with no gene match: 19. Germline CDR1 LNHNV, CDR2 YYDKDF (reference sequence). The CDR3 here is CATSRPGQGRFSRPFYNEQFF. For the CDR3, the DNA is TGTGCCACCAGCAGACCGGGACAGGGGCGGTTTTCACGCCCATTCTACAATGAGCAGTTCTTC.

This chain joins TRBV18 and TRBJ1-1; D might be TRBD1 (5 bases). This CDR3 region has 15 residues. The germline CDR1 and CDR2 sequences are KGHSH and LQKENI. V was trimmed by 6 bases and J by 0 bases, leaving 14 bases between them. The DNA for the CDR3 is TGTGCCAGCTCCCCGAGAGGGGCGATGAACACTGAAGCTTTCTTT. The encoded protein is CASSPRGAMNTEAFF.

V gene TRBV4-2 combines with J gene TRBJ2-6; 8 positions match TRBD1. The CDR3 runs to 21 residues. V lost 4 bases, J lost 0 bases, and 17 bases stayed unmatched. Germline assignment: CDR1 LGHNA and CDR2 YNFKEQ. In DNA form, the CDR3 reads TGTGCCAGCAGCCCCTGGGCAGGGGGCATTACTAGTAGCTCTGGGGCCAACGTCCTGACTTTC. Amino acids: CASSPWAGGITSSSGANVLTF.

The chain couples TRBV6-1 to TRBJ2-1, with 10 bases lining up with TRBD2. V lost 6 bases to trimming and J lost 15 bases; unmatched junction nucleotides: 17. Germline assignment: CDR1 MNHNS and CDR2 SASEGT. The CDR3 consists of 15 residues. CDR3 amino acids: CASSPSRASGSSRFF. In nucleotides, the CDR3 is TGTGCCAGCAGCCCAAGTCGGGCTAGCGGGAGTTCGCGGTTCTTC.

The V call is TRBV29-1, the J call TRBJ2-3; the D gene is possibly TRBD1 (5 bases). V was cut by 3 bases and J by 5 bases, with 15 bases left in between. CDR3 length: 14 amino acids. Germline assignment: CDR1 SQVTM and CDR2 ANQGSEA. CDR3 DNA: TGCAGCGTTGATTGGACATCCTCGGGAGATACGCAGTATTTT. Amino acid sequence: CSVDWTSSGDTQYF.

The gene calls are TRBV9 and TRBJ1-2; D call uncertain. CDR1 is SGDLS, CDR2 YYNGEE, per germline. V gave up 0 bases and J gave up 8 bases, with 20 bases separating them. There are 16 residues in the CDR3. The CDR3 loop is CASSVGNPEYQRGYTF. The DNA for the CDR3 is TGTGCCAGCAGCGTAGGCAACCCGGAGTACCAGCGGGGCTACACCTTC.

The sample holds many counts of this clonotype. V usage is TRBV5-1 and J usage is TRBJ2-7; the D call may be TRBD1 or TRBD2 (5 bases each). Germline CDR1 is SGHRS and CDR2 is YFSETQ. Trimming removed 2 bases from V and 5 bases from J, with 11 bases in between. The CDR3 consists of 13 residues. The CDR3 DNA is TGCGCCAGCAGCTTCTGGGGGAGCGACGAGCAGTACTTC. Translation: CASSFWGSDEQYF.

This sequence joins TRBV12-3 or TRBV12-4 and TRBJ2-5; 8 bases map to TRBD1. With 7 bases clipped from V and 7 bases from J, the junction kept 20 bases outside the gene matches. This CDR3 has 17 amino acids. This chain's CDR3 is CASTGGGVGTGMGTQYF. CDR3 DNA: TGTGCCAGCACCGGAGGGGGAGTCGGGACAGGAATGGGGACCCAGTACTTC.

This clonotype was seen many times. This chain links TRBV12-3 or TRBV12-4 with TRBJ2-1; D remains ambiguous. The CDR3 sequence is 14 residues long. V lost 6 bases and J 6 bases, leaving 15 bases between the germline ends. The CDR3 protein is CASSPPPSGNEQFF. The CDR3 region has the DNA TGTGCCAGCAGCCCTCCCCCTTCGGGCAATGAGCAGTTCTTC.

This clonotype was found a few times. The genes are TRBV7-9 and TRBJ1-1; a weak D match, TRBD1 (5 bases). The CDR3 totals 15 residues. CDR1 is SEHNR, CDR2 FQNEAQ, per germline (reference sequence). V was cut by 7 bases and J by 0 bases, with 15 bases left in between. CDR3 protein: CASISALGVNTEAFF. In DNA, the CDR3 is TGTGCCAGCATCTCAGCCCTAGGGGTGAACACTGAAGCTTTCTTT.

V is TRBV28 and J is TRBJ2-3; possibly TRBD1 for D (6 bases). CDR3 length: 13 amino acids. Germline values: CDR1 MDHEN, CDR2 SYDVKM. The V and J ends lost 9 bases and 2 bases respectively, with 12 bases between them. Here the CDR3 DNA reads TGTGCCAGTACCGGGACACACACAGATACGCAGTATTTT. Translating it yields CASTGTHTDTQYF.

This clonotype was detected a few times. The chain uses TRBV9 and TRBJ2-7, with D hard to call. The germline V and J ends were trimmed by 1 base and 2 bases, with 16 bases remaining between them. The CDR3 runs to 16 residues. CDR1 is SGDLS and CDR2 is YYNGEE in the germline V gene. CDR3 sequence (DNA): TGTGCCAGCAGCGTAAGTTTCAACGACAATACCTACGAGCAGTACTTC. Its translation is CASSVSFNDNTYEQYF.

This clonotype showed up just a few times. V gene TRBV12-3 or TRBV12-4 combines with J gene TRBJ2-5; 7 bases align to TRBD1. V gave up 7 bases and J gave up 5 bases; unmatched junction bases: 7. This CDR3 contains 13 residues. CDR3 sequence reads: CASKPDRVETQYF. The CDR3 DNA reads as TGTGCCAGCAAACCTGACAGGGTCGAGACCCAGTACTTC.

This clonotype was seen a handful of times. CDR3 sequence: CSARDLVGDQPQHF. CDR3 bases: TGCAGTGCTAGAGATCTGGTGGGGGATCAGCCCCAGCATTTT. This chain connects TRBV20-1 to TRBJ1-5; TRBD1 is a possible D gene (5 bases). V lost 0 bases, J lost 5 bases, and 11 bases lay in between. CDR1 DFQATT and CDR2 SNEGSKA come from the germline V gene (reference sequence). The CDR3 has 14 amino acids.

This clonotype was detected only a few times. The V gene is TRBV12-3 or TRBV12-4, the J gene TRBJ2-7; 9 bases fit TRBD2. The CDR3 contains 15 residues. After removal of 4 bases from V and 2 bases from J, the junction contained 6 bases not matched to a gene. The CDR3, as DNA: TGTGCCAGCAGTTGGTCGGGGACTAGCACCTACGAGCAGTACTTC. Encoded protein: CASSWSGTSTYEQYF.

J is TRBJ2-7 and V is TRBV20-1, with 7 bases lining up with TRBD2. Germline V gene data show CDR1 as DFQATT and CDR2 as SNEGSKA (reference sequence). J lost 2 bases, V lost 0 bases, and 7 bases had no gene match. The CDR3 runs 15 residues. CDR3 loop: CSARDTGLPTYEQYF. The CDR3 region has the DNA TGCAGTGCTAGAGACACGGGACTACCTACCTACGAGCAGTACTTC.

J is TRBJ2-5 and V is TRBV27; D possibly corresponds to TRBD1 (6 bases). V shed 7 bases and J shed 5 bases, with 14 bases lying between them. The CDR3 runs 13 residues. The germline gives CDR1 MNHEY, CDR2 SMNVEV (reference sequence). The CDR3 protein is CASKSGQSETQYF. The CDR3 DNA reads as TGTGCCAGCAAATCTGGACAGAGCGAGACCCAGTACTTC.

There are a few counts of this clonotype. This chain joins TRBV15 and TRBJ2-7, with unresolved D. This CDR3 contains 15 residues. Trimming cost V 3 bases and J 0 bases, with 12 bases left between them. Germline lookup yields CDR1 LNHNV and CDR2 YYDKDF (reference sequence). The CDR3 nucleotides are TGTGCCACCAGCAGGGCTCGCGAGGCCTCCTACGAGCAGTACTTC. Amino acids: CATSRAREASYEQYF.

The V call is TRBV4-3, the J call TRBJ2-7, with 7 bases identical to TRBD2. Trimming cost V 0 bases and J 7 bases; bases outside gene matches: 18. CDR1 and CDR2 from the germline V gene are LGHNA and YSLEER. This CDR3 has 18 residues. The CDR3 coding sequence is TGCGCCAGCAGCCAAGATTACGTCCCGGGACTACGAGGCGTTGAGCAGTACTTC. It specifies CASSQDYVPGLRGVEQYF.

This clonotype was recorded a few times. This chain uses TRBV29-1 with TRBJ2-7; 13 nucleotides agree with TRBD2. CDR1 and CDR2 (germline): SQVTM, ANQGSEA. The CDR3 has 19 amino acids. V shed 6 bases and J 3 bases; nucleotides not matched to a gene: 20. The CDR3 DNA follows: TGCAGCGTGAAATCGGTCCGACTAGCGGGAGGTCGTAACTACTACGAGCAGTACTTC. It translates to CSVKSVRLAGGRNYYEQYF.

This clonotype was observed a few times. This rearrangement joins TRBV28 to TRBJ2-3, with 8 bases fitting TRBD1. Germline V gene lookup returns CDR1 MDHEN and CDR2 SYDVKM. The CDR3 has 14 residues. With V trimmed by 8 bases and J by 8 bases, 12 bases remained unmatched. CDR3: CASCPGGGYGTQYF. In nucleotides, the CDR3 is TGTGCCAGCTGCCCAGGGGGCGGTTATGGTACGCAGTATTTT. Together with reference TRBV28 and TRBJ2-3, the CDR3 gives the full variable domain: DVKVTQSSRYLVKRTGEKVFLECVQDMDHENMFWYRQDPGLGLRLIYFSYDVKMKEKGDIPEGYSVSREKKERFSLILESASTNQTSMYLCASCPGGGYGTQYFGPGTRLTVL.